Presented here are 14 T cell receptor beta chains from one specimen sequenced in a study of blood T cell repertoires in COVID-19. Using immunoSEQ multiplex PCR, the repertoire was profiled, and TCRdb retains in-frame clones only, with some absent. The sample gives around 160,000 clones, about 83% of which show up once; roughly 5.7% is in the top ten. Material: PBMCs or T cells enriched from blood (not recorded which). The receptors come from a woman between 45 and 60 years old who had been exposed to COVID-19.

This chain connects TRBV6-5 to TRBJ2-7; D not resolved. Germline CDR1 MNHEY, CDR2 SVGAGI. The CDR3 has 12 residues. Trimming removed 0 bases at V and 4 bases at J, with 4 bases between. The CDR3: CASSYSRYEQYF. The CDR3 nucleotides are TGTGCCAGCAGTTACTCCAGATACGAGCAGTACTTC.

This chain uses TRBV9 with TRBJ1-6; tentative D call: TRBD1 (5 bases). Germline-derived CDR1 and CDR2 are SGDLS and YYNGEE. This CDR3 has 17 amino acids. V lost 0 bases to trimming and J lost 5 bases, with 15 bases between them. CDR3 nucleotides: TGTGCCAGCAGCGTAGGGCCCGCGGGGACGGATAATTCACCCCTCCACTTT. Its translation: CASSVGPAGTDNSPLHF.

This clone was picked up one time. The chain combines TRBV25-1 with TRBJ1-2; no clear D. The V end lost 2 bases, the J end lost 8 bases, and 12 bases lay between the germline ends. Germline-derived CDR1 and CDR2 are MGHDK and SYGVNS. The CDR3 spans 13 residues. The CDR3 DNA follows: TGTGCCAGCAGTGAAGATTTTGAACAAGGCTACACCTTC. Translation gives CASSEDFEQGYTF.

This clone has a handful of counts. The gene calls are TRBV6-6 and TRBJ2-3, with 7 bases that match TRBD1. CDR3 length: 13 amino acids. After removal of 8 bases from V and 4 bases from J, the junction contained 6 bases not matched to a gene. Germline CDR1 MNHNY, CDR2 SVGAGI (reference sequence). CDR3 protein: CASEGGAADTQYF. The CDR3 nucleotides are TGTGCCAGCGAAGGGGGCGCAGCAGATACGCAGTATTTT.

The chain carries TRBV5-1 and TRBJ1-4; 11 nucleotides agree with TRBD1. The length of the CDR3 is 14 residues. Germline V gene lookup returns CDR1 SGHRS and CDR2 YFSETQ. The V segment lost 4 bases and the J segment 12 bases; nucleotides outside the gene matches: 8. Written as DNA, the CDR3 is TGCGCCAGCAGCATCGGACAGGGGGCGCAGGAACTGTTTTTT. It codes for CASSIGQGAQELFF.

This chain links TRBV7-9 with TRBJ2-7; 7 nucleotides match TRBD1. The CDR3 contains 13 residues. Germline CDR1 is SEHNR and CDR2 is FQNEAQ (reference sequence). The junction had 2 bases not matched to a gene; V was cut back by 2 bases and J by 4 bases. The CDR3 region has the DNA TGTGCCAGCAGCTTAAACAGGGGTTACGAGCAGTACTTC. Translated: CASSLNRGYEQYF.

CDR3 coding DNA: TGTGCCAGCAGCCGACAGGGCAGATCCTACGAGCAGTACTTC. It is translated as CASSRQGRSYEQYF. The V call is TRBV7-9, the J call TRBJ2-7, with 7 bases that match TRBD1. Germline lookup yields CDR1 SEHNR and CDR2 FQNEAQ (reference sequence). V shed 5 bases and J 1 base; nucleotides not matched to a gene: 5. The CDR3 extends over 14 amino acids.

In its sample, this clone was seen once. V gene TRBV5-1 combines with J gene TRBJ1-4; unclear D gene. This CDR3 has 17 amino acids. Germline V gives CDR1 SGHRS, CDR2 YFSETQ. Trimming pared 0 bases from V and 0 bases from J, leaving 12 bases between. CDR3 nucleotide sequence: TGCGCCAGCAGCTTGGGTTTCGGGGAGGCAACTAATGAAAAACTGTTTTTT. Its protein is CASSLGFGEATNEKLFF.

In DNA, the CDR3 is TGCGCCAGCAGCAACGACAGGGTGGGAGAGACCCAGTACTTC. Amino acids: CASSNDRVGETQYF. The V and J genes are TRBV5-1 and TRBJ2-5; the match to TRBD1 covers 7 bases. The trim removed 4 bases at V and 4 bases at J, leaving 7 bases unmatched. CDR3 size: 14 residues. CDR1 and CDR2 (germline): SGHRS, YFSETQ.

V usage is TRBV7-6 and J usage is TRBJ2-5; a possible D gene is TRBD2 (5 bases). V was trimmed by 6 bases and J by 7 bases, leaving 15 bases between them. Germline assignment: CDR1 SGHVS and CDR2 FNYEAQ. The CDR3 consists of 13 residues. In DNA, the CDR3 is TGTGCCAGCAGTGGAATGGTTGGAGGGACCCAGTACTTC. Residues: CASSGMVGGTQYF.

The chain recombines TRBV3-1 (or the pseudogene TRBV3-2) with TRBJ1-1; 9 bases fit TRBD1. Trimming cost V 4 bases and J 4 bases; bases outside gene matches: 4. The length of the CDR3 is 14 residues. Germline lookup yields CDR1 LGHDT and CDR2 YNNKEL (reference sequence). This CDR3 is CASSRLTGGTEAFF. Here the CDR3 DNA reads TGTGCCAGCAGCCGCTTGACAGGGGGCACTGAAGCTTTCTTT.

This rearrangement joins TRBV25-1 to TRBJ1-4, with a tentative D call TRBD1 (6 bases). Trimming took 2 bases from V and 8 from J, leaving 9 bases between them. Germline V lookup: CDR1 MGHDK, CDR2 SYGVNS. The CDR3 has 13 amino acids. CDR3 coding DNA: TGTGCCAGCAGTGAAGGGGGCCCCGAAAAACTGTTTTTT. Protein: CASSEGGPEKLFF.

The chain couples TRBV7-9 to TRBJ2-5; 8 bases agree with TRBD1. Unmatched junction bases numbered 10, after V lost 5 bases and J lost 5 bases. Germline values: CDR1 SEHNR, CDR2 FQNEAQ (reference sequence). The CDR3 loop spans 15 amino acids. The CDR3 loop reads CASSAYRGRRETQYF. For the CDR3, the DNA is TGTGCCAGCAGCGCATACAGGGGGAGACGGGAGACCCAGTACTTC.

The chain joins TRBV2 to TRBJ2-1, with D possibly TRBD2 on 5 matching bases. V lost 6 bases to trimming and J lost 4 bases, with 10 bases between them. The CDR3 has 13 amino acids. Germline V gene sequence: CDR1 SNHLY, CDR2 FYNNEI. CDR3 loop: CASRAGGYNEQFF. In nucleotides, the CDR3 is TGTGCCAGCAGGGCGGGCGGATACAATGAGCAGTTCTTC.